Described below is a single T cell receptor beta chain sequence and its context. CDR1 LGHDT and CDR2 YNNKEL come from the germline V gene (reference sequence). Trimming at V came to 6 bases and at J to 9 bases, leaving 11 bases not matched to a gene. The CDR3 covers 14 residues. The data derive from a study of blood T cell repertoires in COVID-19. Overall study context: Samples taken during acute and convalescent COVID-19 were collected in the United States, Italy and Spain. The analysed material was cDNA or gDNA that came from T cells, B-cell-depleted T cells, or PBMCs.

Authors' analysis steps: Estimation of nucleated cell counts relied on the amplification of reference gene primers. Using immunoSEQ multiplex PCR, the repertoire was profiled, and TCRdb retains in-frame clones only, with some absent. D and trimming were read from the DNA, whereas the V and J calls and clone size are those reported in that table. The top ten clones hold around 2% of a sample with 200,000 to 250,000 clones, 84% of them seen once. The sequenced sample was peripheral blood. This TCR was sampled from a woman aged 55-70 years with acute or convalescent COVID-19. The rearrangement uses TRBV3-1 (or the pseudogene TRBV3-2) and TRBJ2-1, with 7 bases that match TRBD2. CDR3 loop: CASSYVGGRGEQFF. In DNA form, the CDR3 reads TGTGCCAGCAGTTACGTTGGGGGGAGGGGTGAGCAGTTCTTC.